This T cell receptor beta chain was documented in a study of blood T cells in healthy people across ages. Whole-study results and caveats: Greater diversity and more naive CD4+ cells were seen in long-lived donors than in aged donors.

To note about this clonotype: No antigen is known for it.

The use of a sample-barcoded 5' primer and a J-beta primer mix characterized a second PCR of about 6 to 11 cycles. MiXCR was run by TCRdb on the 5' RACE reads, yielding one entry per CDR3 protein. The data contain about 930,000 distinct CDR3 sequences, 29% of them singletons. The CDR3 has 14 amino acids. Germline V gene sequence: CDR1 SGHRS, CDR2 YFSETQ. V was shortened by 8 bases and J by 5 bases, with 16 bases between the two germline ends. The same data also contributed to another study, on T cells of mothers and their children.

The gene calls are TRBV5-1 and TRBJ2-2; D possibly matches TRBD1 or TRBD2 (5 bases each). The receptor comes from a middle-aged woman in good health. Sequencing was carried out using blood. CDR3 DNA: TGCGCCAGTTCTACCATTGAGGGGACCGGGGAGCTGTTTTTT. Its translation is CASSTIEGTGELFF.